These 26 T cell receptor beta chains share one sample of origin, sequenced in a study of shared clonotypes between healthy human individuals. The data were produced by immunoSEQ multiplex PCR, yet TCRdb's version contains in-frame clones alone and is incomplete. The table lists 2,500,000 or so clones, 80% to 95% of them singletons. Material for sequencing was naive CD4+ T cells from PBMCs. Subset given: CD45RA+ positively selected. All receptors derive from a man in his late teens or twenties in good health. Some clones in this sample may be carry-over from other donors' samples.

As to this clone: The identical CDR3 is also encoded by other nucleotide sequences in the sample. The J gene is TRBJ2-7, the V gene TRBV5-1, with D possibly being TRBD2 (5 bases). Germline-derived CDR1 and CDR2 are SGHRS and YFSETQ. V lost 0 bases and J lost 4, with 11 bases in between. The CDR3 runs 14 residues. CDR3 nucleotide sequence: TGCGCCAGCAGCTTGGAGAGGGCCCTTTACGAGCAGTACTTC. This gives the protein CASSLERALYEQYF.

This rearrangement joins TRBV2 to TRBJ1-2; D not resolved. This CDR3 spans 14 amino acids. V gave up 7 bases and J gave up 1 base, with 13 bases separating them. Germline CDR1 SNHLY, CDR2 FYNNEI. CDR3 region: CASNLAYSNYGYTF. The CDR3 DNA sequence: TGTGCCAGCAATTTGGCTTACAGTAACTATGGCTACACCTTC.

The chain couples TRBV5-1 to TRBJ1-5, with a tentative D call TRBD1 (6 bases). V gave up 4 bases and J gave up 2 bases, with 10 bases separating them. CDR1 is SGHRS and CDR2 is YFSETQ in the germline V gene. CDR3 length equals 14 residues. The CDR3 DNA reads TGCGCCAGCAGCGAATCAGGGGGCAATCAGCCCCAGCATTTT. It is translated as CASSESGGNQPQHF.

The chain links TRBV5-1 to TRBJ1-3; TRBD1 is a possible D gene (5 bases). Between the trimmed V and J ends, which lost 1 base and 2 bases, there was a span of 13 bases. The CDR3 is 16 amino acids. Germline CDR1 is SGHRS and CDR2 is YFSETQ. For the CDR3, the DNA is TGCGCCAGCAGCTTGTTAGGGGTGGAAACTGGAAACACCATATATTTT. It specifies CASSLLGVETGNTIYF.

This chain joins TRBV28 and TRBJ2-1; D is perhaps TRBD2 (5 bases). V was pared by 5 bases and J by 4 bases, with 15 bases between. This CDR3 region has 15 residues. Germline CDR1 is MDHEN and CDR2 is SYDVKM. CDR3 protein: CASSPLVGEYNEQFF. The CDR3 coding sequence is TGTGCCAGCAGTCCCCTCGTGGGAGAATACAATGAGCAGTTCTTC. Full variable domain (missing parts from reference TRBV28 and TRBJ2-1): DVKVTQSSRYLVKRTGEKVFLECVQDMDHENMFWYRQDPGLGLRLIYFSYDVKMKEKGDIPEGYSVSREKKERFSLILESASTNQTSMYLCASSPLVGEYNEQFFGPGTRLTVL.

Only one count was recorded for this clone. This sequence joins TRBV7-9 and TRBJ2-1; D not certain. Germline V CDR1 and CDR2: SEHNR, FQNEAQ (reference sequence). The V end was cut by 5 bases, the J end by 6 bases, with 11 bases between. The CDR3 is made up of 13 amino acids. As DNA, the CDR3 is TGTGCCAGCAGCCCCCGCCCTGGCAATGAGCAGTTCTTC. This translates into CASSPRPGNEQFF.

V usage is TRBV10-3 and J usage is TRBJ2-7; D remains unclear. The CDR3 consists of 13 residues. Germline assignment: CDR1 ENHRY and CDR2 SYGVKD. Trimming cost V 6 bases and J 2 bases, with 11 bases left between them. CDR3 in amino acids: CAISAPNTYEQYF. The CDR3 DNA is TGTGCCATCAGCGCCCCTAACACCTACGAGCAGTACTTC.

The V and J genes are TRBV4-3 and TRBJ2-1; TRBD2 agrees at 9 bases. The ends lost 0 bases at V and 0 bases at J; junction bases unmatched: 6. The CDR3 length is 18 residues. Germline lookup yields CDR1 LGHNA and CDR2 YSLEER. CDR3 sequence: CASSQEGGRASSYNEQFF. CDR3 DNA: TGCGCCAGCAGCCAAGAGGGCGGGAGGGCTAGCTCCTACAATGAGCAGTTCTTC.

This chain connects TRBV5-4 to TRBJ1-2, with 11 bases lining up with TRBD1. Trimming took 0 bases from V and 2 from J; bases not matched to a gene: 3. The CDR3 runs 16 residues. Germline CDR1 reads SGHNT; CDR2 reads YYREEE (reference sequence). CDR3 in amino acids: CASSLGTGGANYGYTF. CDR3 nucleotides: TGTGCCAGCAGCTTGGGGACAGGGGGCGCAAACTATGGCTACACCTTC.

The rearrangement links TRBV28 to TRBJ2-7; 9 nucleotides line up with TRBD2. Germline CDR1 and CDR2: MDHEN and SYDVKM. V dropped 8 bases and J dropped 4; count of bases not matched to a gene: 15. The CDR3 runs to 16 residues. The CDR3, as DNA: TGTGCCAGCTCCCCGGCGGGCGGGAGGGCTTTGTACGAGCAGTACTTC. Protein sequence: CASSPAGGRALYEQYF.

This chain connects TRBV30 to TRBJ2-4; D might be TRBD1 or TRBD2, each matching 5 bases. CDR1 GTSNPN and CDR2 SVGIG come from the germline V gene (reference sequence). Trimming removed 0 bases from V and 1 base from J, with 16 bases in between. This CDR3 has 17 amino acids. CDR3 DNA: TGTGCCTGGAGTGTTCCATTGGGGCGGGCCGCCAAAAACATTCAGTACTTC. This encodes CAWSVPLGRAAKNIQYF.

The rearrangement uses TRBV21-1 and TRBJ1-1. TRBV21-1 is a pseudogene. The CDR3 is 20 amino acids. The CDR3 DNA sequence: TGTGCCAGCAGCCAGACACGGGGATACAATACCGCGGGGACGAACACTGAAGCTTTCTTT. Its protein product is CASSQTRGYNTAGTNTEAFF.

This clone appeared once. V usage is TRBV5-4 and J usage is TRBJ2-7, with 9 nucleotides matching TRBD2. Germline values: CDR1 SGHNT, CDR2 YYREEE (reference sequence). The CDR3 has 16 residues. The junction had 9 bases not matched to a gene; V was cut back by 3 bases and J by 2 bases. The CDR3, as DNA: TGTGCCAGCAGCTCGCCCGGGGCGGGAGGGCCCTACGAGCAGTACTTC. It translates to CASSSPGAGGPYEQYF.

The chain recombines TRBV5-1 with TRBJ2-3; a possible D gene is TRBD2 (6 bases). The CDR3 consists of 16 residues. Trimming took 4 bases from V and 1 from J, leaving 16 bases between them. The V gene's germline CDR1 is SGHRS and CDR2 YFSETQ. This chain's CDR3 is CASSPGLFKGTDTQYF. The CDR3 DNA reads TGCGCCAGCAGCCCGGGACTTTTTAAGGGCACAGATACGCAGTATTTT.

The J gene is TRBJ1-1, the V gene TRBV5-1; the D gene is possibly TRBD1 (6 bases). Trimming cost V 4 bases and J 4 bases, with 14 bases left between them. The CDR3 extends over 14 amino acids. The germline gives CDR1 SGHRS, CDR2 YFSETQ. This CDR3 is CASSSGRGITEAFF. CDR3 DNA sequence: TGCGCCAGCAGCAGTGGCAGGGGAATCACTGAAGCTTTCTTT.

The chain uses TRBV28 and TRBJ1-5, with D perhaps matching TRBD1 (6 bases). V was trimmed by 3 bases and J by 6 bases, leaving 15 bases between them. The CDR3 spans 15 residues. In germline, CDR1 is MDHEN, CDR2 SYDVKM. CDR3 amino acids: CASSLQGQKGQPQHF. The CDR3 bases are TGTGCCAGCAGTTTGCAGGGGCAGAAGGGTCAGCCCCAGCATTTT.

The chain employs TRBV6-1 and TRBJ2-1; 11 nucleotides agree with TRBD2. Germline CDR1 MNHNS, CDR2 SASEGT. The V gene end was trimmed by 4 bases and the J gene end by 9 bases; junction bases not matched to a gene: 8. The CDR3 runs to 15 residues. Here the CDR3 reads CASSATSGSMIEQFF. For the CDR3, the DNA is TGTGCCAGCAGTGCCACTAGCGGGAGTATGATTGAGCAGTTCTTC.

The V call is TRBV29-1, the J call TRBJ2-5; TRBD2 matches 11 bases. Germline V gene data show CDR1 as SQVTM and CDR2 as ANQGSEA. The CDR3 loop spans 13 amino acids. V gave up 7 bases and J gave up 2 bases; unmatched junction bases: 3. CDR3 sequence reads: CSARLAGQETQYF. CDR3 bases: TGCAGCGCCAGACTAGCGGGGCAAGAGACCCAGTACTTC.

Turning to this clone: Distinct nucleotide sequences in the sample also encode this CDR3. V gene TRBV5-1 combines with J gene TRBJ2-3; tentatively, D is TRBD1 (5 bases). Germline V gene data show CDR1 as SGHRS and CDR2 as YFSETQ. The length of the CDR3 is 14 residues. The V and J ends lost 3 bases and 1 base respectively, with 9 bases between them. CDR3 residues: CASSSKTGTDTQYF. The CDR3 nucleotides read TGCGCCAGCAGCTCAAAGACAGGCACAGATACGCAGTATTTT.

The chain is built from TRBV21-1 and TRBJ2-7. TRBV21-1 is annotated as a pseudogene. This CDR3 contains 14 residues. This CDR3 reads CASSKEGSYYEQYF. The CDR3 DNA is TGTGCCAGCAGCAAAGAGGGCAGCTACTACGAGCAGTACTTC.

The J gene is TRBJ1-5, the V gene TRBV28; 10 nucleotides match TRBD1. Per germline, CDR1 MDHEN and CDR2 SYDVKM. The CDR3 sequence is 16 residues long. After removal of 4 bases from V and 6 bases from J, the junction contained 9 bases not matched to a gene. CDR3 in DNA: TGTGCCAGCAGTTACCCGGGGACAGGGGACTTTCAGCCCCAGCATTTT. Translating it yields CASSYPGTGDFQPQHF. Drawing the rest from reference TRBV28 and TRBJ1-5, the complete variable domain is DVKVTQSSRYLVKRTGEKVFLECVQDMDHENMFWYRQDPGLGLRLIYFSYDVKMKEKGDIPEGYSVSREKKERFSLILESASTNQTSMYLCASSYPGTGDFQPQHFGDGTRLSIL.

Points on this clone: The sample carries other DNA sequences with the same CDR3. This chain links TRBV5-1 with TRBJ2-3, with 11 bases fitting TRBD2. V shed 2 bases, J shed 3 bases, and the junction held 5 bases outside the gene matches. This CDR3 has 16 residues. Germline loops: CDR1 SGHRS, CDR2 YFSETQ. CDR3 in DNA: TGCGCCAGCAGCTTCTTAGCGGGAGGGGGGACAGATACGCAGTATTTT. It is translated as CASSFLAGGGTDTQYF.

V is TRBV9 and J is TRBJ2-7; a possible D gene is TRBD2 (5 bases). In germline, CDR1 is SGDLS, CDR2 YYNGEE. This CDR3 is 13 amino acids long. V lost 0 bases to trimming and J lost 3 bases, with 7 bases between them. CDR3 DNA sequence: TGTGCCAGCAGCGTAGGGGAGCACTACGAGCAGTACTTC. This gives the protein CASSVGEHYEQYF.

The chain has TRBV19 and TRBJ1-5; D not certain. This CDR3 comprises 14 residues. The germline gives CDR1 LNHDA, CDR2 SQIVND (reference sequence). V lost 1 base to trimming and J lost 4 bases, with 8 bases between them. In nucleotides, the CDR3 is TGTGCCAGTAGTATAGTAACCAGAAATCAGCCCCAGCATTTT. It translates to CASSIVTRNQPQHF.

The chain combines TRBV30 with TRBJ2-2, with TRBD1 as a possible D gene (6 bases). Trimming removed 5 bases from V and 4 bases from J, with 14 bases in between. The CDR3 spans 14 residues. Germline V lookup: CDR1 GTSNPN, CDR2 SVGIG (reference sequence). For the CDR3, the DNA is TGTGCCTGGCATAGGGGGACACCCACCGGGGAGCTGTTTTTT. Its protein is CAWHRGTPTGELFF.

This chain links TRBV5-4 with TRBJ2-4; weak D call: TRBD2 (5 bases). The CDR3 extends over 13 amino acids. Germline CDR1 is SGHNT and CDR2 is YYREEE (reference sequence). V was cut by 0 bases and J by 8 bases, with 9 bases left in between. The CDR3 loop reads CASSLGLGDIQYF. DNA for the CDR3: TGTGCCAGCAGCTTGGGGCTCGGGGACATTCAGTACTTC.